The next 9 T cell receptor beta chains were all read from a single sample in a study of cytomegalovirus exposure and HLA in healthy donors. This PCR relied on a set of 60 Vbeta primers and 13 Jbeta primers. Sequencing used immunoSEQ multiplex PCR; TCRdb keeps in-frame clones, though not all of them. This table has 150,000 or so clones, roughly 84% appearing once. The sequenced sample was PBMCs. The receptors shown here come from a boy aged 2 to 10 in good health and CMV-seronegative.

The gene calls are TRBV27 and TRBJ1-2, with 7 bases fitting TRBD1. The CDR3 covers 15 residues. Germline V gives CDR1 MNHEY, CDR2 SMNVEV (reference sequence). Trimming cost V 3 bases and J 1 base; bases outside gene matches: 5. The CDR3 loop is CASSFRAGGNYGYTF. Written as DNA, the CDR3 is TGTGCCAGCAGTTTTAGGGCAGGGGGTAACTATGGCTACACCTTC.

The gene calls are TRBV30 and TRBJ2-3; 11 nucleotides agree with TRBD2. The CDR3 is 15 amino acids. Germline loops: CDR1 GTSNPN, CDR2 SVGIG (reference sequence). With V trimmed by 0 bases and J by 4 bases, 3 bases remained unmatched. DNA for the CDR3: TGTGCCTGGAGTGTGCTAGCGGGAGGACCAGATACGCAGTATTTT. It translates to CAWSVLAGGPDTQYF. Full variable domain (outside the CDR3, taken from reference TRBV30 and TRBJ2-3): SQTIHQWPATLVQPVGSPLSLECTVEGTSNPNLYWYRQAAGRGLQLLFYSVGIGQISSEVPQNLSASRPQDRQFILSSKKLLLSDSGFYLCAWSVLAGGPDTQYFGPGTRLTVL.

CDR3 residues: CASSLGDSGKINEQFF. The CDR3 bases are TGTGCCAGCAGCTTAGGTGATAGCGGTAAGATCAATGAGCAGTTCTTC. The chain couples TRBV7-9 to TRBJ2-1, with D tentatively TRBD2 (6 bases). Trimming shortened V by 1 base and J by 6 bases, and 16 bases separated the two germline ends. CDR1 is SEHNR, CDR2 FQNEAQ, per germline (reference sequence). The CDR3 is 16 residues long.

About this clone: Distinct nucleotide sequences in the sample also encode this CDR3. The CDR3 loop is CASSPGGYEQYF. The CDR3 coding sequence is TGTGCCAGCAGTCCCGGGGGATACGAGCAGTACTTC. The genes are TRBV28 and TRBJ2-7; TRBD2 might be the D (6 bases). The V and J ends lost 5 bases and 4 bases respectively, with 9 bases between them. CDR1 is MDHEN, CDR2 SYDVKM, per germline. The CDR3 loop spans 12 amino acids. Supplemented by reference TRBV28 and TRBJ2-7, the full variable domain reads DVKVTQSSRYLVKRTGEKVFLECVQDMDHENMFWYRQDPGLGLRLIYFSYDVKMKEKGDIPEGYSVSREKKERFSLILESASTNQTSMYLCASSPGGYEQYFGPGTRLTVT.

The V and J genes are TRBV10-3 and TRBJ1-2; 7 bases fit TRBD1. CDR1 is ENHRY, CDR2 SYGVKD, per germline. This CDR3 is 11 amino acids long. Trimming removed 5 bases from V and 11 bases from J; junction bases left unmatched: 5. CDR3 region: CAISSTGNYTF. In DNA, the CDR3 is TGTGCCATCAGTTCGACAGGGAATTACACCTTC.

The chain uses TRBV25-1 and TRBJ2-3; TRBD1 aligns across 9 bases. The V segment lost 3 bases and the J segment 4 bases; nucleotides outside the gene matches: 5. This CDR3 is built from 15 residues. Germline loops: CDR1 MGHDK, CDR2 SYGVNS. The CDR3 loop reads CASSDDRGAPDTQYF. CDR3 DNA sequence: TGTGCCAGCAGTGATGACAGGGGGGCCCCAGATACGCAGTATTTT.

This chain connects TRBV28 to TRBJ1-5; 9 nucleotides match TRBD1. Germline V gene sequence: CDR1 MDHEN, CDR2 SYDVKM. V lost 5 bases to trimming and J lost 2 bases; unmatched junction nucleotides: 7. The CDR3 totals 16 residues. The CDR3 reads CASSLGTGPGNQPQHF. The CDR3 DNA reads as TGTGCCAGCAGTCTTGGGACAGGGCCAGGCAATCAGCCCCAGCATTTT.

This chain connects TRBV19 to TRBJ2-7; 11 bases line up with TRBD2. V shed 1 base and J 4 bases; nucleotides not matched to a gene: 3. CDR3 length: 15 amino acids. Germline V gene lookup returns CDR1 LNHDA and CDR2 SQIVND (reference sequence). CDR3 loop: CASSIGLAGPYEQYF. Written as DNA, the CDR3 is TGTGCCAGTAGTATAGGACTAGCGGGGCCTTACGAGCAGTACTTC.

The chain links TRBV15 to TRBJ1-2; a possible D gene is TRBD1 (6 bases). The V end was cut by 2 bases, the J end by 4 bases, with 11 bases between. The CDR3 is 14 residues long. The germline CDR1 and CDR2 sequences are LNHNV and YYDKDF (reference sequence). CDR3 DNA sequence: TGTGCCACCAGCAGAAGGGGGTATGGCTATGGCTACACCTTC. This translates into CATSRRGYGYGYTF.